The rows below give T cell receptor beta chains drawn from one sample of a study of blood T cell repertoires in COVID-19. Here immunoSEQ multiplex PCR was the method, and the copy in TCRdb shows in-frame clones only, minus some. The data contain roughly 120,000 clones, 75% to 90% of them singletons. Sequenced material: peripheral blood. The receptors come from a man younger than 40 with acute or convalescent COVID-19. CDR3s include the opening cysteine and the closing phenylalanine or tryptophan. Each record gives: CDR3 protein, CDR3 DNA, clone size, J gene, V gene, D gene. D genes are given only for firm matches. Clone size is given for some rows only: seen once, a few or many times, or a class if the clone is expanded.

CDR3aa: CASSQRPGENYGYTF; CDR3nt: TGCGCCAGCAGCCAAAGGCCAGGGGAAAACTATGGCTACACCTTC; abundance: .; j_gene: TRBJ1-2; v_gene: TRBV5-1; d_gene: .
CDR3aa: CAWSATGPYGYTF; CDR3nt: TGTGCCTGGAGTGCGACAGGGCCCTATGGCTACACCTTC; abundance: .; j_gene: TRBJ1-2; v_gene: TRBV30; d_gene: TRBD1
CDR3aa: CASSFSGETQYF; CDR3nt: TGTGCCAGCAGTTTTTCCGGGGAGACCCAGTACTTC; abundance: few; j_gene: TRBJ2-5; v_gene: TRBV12-3/TRBV12-4; d_gene: .
CDR3aa: CASSPEVLNTGELFF; CDR3nt: TGTGCCAGCAGCCCCGAGGTCCTGAACACCGGGGAGCTGTTTTTT; abundance: .; j_gene: TRBJ2-2; v_gene: TRBV6-5; d_gene: .
CDR3aa: CAISETREGNQPQHF; CDR3nt: TGTGCCATCAGTGAGACCAGGGAGGGGAATCAGCCCCAGCATTTT; abundance: once; j_gene: TRBJ1-5; v_gene: TRBV10-3; d_gene: .
CDR3aa: CASMEGTGNTIYF; CDR3nt: TGCGCCAGCATGGAGGGAACTGGAAACACCATATATTTT; abundance: .; j_gene: TRBJ1-3; v_gene: TRBV5-1; d_gene: .
CDR3aa: CAISGTYRAGVFSNQPQHF; CDR3nt: TGTGCCATCAGTGGGACGTATCGGGCAGGGGTTTTTAGCAATCAGCCCCAGCATTTT; abundance: .; j_gene: TRBJ1-5; v_gene: TRBV10-3; d_gene: .
CDR3aa: CASHNVLAGEGTKQFF; CDR3nt: TGTGCCAGCCACAACGTCCTAGCGGGAGAAGGGACGAAACAGTTCTTC; abundance: .; j_gene: TRBJ2-1; v_gene: TRBV5-4; d_gene: TRBD2
CDR3aa: CASKTQGAGGYTF; CDR3nt: TGTGCCAGCAAGACACAGGGGGCGGGTGGCTACACCTTC; abundance: .; j_gene: TRBJ1-2; v_gene: TRBV7-2; d_gene: TRBD1
CDR3aa: CASSLGHQNTEAFF; CDR3nt: TGCGCCAGCAGCTTGGGACACCAAAACACTGAAGCTTTCTTT; abundance: .; j_gene: TRBJ1-1; v_gene: TRBV5-1; d_gene: .
CDR3aa: CASSQLAGGPVNEQFF; CDR3nt: TGCGCCAGCAGCCAGTTAGCGGGAGGGCCTGTTAATGAGCAGTTCTTC; abundance: once; j_gene: TRBJ2-1; v_gene: TRBV4-1; d_gene: TRBD2
CDR3aa: CASSPGGGPFGRSYNEQFF; CDR3nt: TGTGCCAGCAGCCCCGGGGGAGGGCCCTTCGGCCGTTCCTACAATGAGCAGTTCTTC; abundance: .; j_gene: TRBJ2-1; v_gene: TRBV11-2; d_gene: TRBD2
CDR3aa: CASSPDREYGYTF; CDR3nt: TGTGCCAGCTCGCCGGACCGGGAGTATGGCTACACCTTC; abundance: .; j_gene: TRBJ1-2; v_gene: TRBV18; d_gene: .
CDR3aa: CASSLRDRVMNTEAFF; CDR3nt: TGTGCCAGCAGCCTCCGGGACAGGGTTATGAACACTGAAGCTTTCTTT; abundance: .; j_gene: TRBJ1-1; v_gene: TRBV7-2; d_gene: TRBD1
CDR3aa: CASSLSRDRYEQFF; CDR3nt: TGTGCCAGCAGCTTATCGAGGGATAGGTATGAGCAGTTCTTC; abundance: .; j_gene: TRBJ2-1; v_gene: TRBV7-2; d_gene: .
CDR3aa: CASSLGDRGLEAFF; CDR3nt: TGTGCCAGCAGCTTAGGGGACAGGGGCCTTGAAGCTTTCTTT; abundance: .; j_gene: TRBJ1-1; v_gene: TRBV11-2; d_gene: TRBD1
CDR3aa: CASRPVQGLAAEAFF; CDR3nt: TGTGCCAGCAGACCCGTACAGGGGTTGGCGGCTGAAGCTTTCTTT; abundance: once; j_gene: TRBJ1-1; v_gene: TRBV6-6; d_gene: TRBD1
CDR3aa: CASSLELAGGVEQFF; CDR3nt: TGTGCCAGCAGCTTAGAGCTAGCGGGGGGCGTTGAGCAGTTCTTC; abundance: .; j_gene: TRBJ2-1; v_gene: TRBV11-2; d_gene: TRBD2
CDR3aa: CASSLGGMGLASYNEQFF; CDR3nt: TGTGCCAGCAGTTTGGGGGGAATGGGACTAGCTTCCTACAATGAGCAGTTCTTC; abundance: .; j_gene: TRBJ2-1; v_gene: TRBV27; d_gene: TRBD2
CDR3aa: CASSDSAPWGYTF; CDR3nt: TGTGCCAGCAGCGACAGTGCCCCCTGGGGCTACACCTTC; abundance: .; j_gene: TRBJ1-2; v_gene: TRBV6-2/TRBV6-3; d_gene: .
CDR3aa: CASSARQGTEAFF; CDR3nt: TGTGCCAGCAGCGCCAGACAGGGGACTGAAGCTTTCTTT; abundance: .; j_gene: TRBJ1-1; v_gene: TRBV11-1; d_gene: TRBD1
CDR3aa: CASSLRPGNYGYTF; CDR3nt: TGTGCCAGCAGCTTGCGTCCAGGGAACTATGGCTACACCTTC; abundance: .; j_gene: TRBJ1-2; v_gene: TRBV5-5; d_gene: .
CDR3aa: CASSLEGKEGEEQFF; CDR3nt: TGTGCCAGCAGCTTAGAGGGTAAGGAGGGAGAGGAGCAGTTCTTC; abundance: .; j_gene: TRBJ2-1; v_gene: TRBV11-1; d_gene: .
CDR3aa: CASSIFEDRQETQYF; CDR3nt: TGTGCCAGTAGTATATTTGAGGACAGACAAGAGACCCAGTACTTC; abundance: .; j_gene: TRBJ2-5; v_gene: TRBV19; d_gene: .
CDR3aa: CASSVGQNTEAFF; CDR3nt: TGCGCCAGCAGCGTGGGACAGAACACTGAAGCTTTCTTT; abundance: .; j_gene: TRBJ1-1; v_gene: TRBV5-1; d_gene: .
CDR3aa: CASQYRSSYNSPLHF; CDR3nt: TGTGCCAGTCAGTACAGAAGCTCCTATAATTCACCCCTCCACTTT; abundance: .; j_gene: TRBJ1-6; v_gene: TRBV19; d_gene: .
CDR3aa: CASSTTGGPNYGYTF; CDR3nt: TGTGCCAGTAGTACTACAGGGGGCCCTAACTATGGCTACACCTTC; abundance: .; j_gene: TRBJ1-2; v_gene: TRBV19; d_gene: TRBD1
CDR3aa: CASSYTTGGNSPLHF; CDR3nt: TGTGCCAGCAGTTACACGACAGGGGGCAATTCACCCCTCCACTTT; abundance: .; j_gene: TRBJ1-6; v_gene: TRBV6-5; d_gene: TRBD1
CDR3aa: CASARVSGDTIYF; CDR3nt: TGTGCCAGTGCCCGGGTTTCGGGTGACACCATATATTTT; abundance: .; j_gene: TRBJ1-3; v_gene: TRBV19; d_gene: .
CDR3aa: CASTDPGFFGYNEQFF; CDR3nt: TGTGCCAGCACCGACCCCGGGTTCTTTGGCTACAATGAGCAGTTCTTC; abundance: .; j_gene: TRBJ2-1; v_gene: TRBV2; d_gene: .
CDR3aa: CASSESWGAGELFF; CDR3nt: TGTGCCAGCAGTGAAAGCTGGGGAGCCGGGGAGCTGTTTTTT; abundance: .; j_gene: TRBJ2-2; v_gene: TRBV2; d_gene: .
CDR3aa: CASSLAQPYYGEEEGYTF; CDR3nt: TGTGCCAGCAGCCTAGCGCAGCCGTATTACGGGGAAGAGGAGGGCTACACCTTC; abundance: .; j_gene: TRBJ1-2; v_gene: TRBV7-2; d_gene: .
CDR3aa: CASSGSGGQETQYF; CDR3nt: TGTGCCAGCAGCGGGAGCGGGGGCCAAGAGACCCAGTACTTC; abundance: .; j_gene: TRBJ2-5; v_gene: TRBV7-9; d_gene: TRBD2